The entry below describes one T cell receptor (beta chain). This clone came up a few times. There is no known antigen for this receptor. No clone much larger than this one lies a single base away; base qualities are absent. These data belong to a study of control samples from healthy donors and cancer patients (dated by TCRdb to about 2020). The method was the immunoSEQ multiplex PCR assay. This is the immuneACCESS table as TCRdb keeps it, with only in-frame sequences that have V and J called. A part of the clones is gone; compared with another copy, unresolved V genes explain less than half, and the rest is unexplained. In all, the sample holds about 170,000 clones, and around 90% of those were seen once. The ten top clones hold around 5% of the sample. CDR1 and CDR2, per the germline V gene (reference sequence), are MNHEY and SMNVEV. V is cut by 0 bases and J by 8 bases, and the space between the germline ends is 16 bases. Spanning cysteine to phenylalanine, the CDR3 consists of 16 amino acids. CDR3 DNA only is kept here, 48 bases in frame from base 1.

The chain couples TRBV27 to TRBJ1-4; no confident D gene assignment can be made. The receptor was derived from a woman aged 30 to 39 in good health. Sequenced input: blood. The nucleotides read TGTGCCAGCAGTTTATCGGGTCGACGGCGGGGAGAAAAACTGTTTTTT. This translates into CASSLSGRRRGEKLFF.